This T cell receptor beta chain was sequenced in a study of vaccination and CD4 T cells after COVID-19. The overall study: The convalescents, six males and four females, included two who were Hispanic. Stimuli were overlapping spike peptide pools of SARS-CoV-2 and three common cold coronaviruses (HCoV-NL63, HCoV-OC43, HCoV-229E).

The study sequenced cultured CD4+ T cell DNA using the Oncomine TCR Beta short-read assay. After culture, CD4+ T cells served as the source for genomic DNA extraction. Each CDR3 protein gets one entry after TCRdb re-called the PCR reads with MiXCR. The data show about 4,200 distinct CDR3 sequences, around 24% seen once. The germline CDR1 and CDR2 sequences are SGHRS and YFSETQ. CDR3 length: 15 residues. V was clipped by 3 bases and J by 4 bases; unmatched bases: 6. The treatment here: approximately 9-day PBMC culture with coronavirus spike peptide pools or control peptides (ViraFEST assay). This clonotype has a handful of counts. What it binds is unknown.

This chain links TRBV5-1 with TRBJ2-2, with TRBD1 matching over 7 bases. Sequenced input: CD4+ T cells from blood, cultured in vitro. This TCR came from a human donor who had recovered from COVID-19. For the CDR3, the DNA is TGCGCCAGCAGCTCCGACAGGGTTGGCACCGGGGAGCTGTTTTTT. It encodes CASSSDRVGTGELFF.